One and the same sample provided the 20 T cell receptor beta chains below, sequenced in a study of HIV-infected children after antiretroviral therapy interruption. Treatment specified: PENTA 11 planned treatment interruption arm or continuous ART arm. A 3' RACE protocol on RNA, with unique molecular identifiers, produced the TCR library. TCRdb redid the calling of the 3' RACE reads with MiXCR, one entry per CDR3 protein. The table lists over 35,000 distinct CDR3 sequences, 5% to 8% of them singletons. Sequencing was performed on CD45RA+ CD4+ T cells from PBMCs, pooled from several time points, taken from a donor given antiretroviral therapy, either interrupted or continuous. Sample subset: naive CD4+ CD45RA+ CD45RO- T cells. These receptor sequences come from a pool of human donors with HIV.

This clonotype was observed a handful of times. The V call is TRBV3-1, the J call TRBJ2-3, with 9 bases identical to TRBD2. Unmatched junction bases numbered 6, after V lost 3 bases and J lost 2 bases. Germline V gene lookup returns CDR1 LGHDT and CDR2 YNNKEL (reference sequence). The CDR3 contains 16 residues. The CDR3 region has the DNA TGTGCCAGCAGCCAGAGGAGCGGGGGGTTCACAGATACGCAGTATTTT. Translated: CASSQRSGGFTDTQYF.

This clonotype occurred a few times. With a much larger clone just one base away, this may be a read error. The chain combines TRBV5-1 with TRBJ1-6, with TRBD1 matching over 7 bases. V lost 3 bases and J lost 7; bases outside the gene matches: 7. Germline CDR1 SGHRS, CDR2 YFSETQ. The CDR3 is 15 residues long. Written as DNA, the CDR3 is TGCGCCAGCAGCTCGGCAGGGGGGGACAATTCACCCCTCCACTTT. Translating it yields CASSSAGGDNSPLHF.

This clonotype was counted at least ten times. V usage is TRBV5-1 and J usage is TRBJ2-5; the match to TRBD2 covers 9 bases. The germline V gene has CDR1 SGHRS and CDR2 YFSETQ. The CDR3 has 17 amino acids. V shed 3 bases, J shed 4 bases, and the junction held 13 bases outside the gene matches. The CDR3 DNA reads TGCGCCAGCAGCTCCCCGGGGACTAGCATGTCGGGAGAGACCCAGTACTTC. Its protein product is CASSSPGTSMSGETQYF.

The sample holds many counts of this clonotype. The rearrangement links TRBV14 to TRBJ2-7; D is undetermined. Looked up from germline, CDR1 is SGHDN and CDR2 is FVKESK. Trimming cost V 1 base and J 6 bases, with 16 bases left between them. This CDR3 has 15 residues. The CDR3 region is CASSQVSQSSGEQYF. For the CDR3, the DNA is TGTGCCAGCAGCCAAGTTTCGCAGAGCTCGGGCGAGCAGTACTTC.

This clonotype showed up many times. The rearrangement joins TRBV7-8 to TRBJ1-5; D gene uncertain. Germline CDR1 and CDR2: SGHVS and FQNEAQ. The germline V and J ends were trimmed by 1 base and 9 bases, with 10 bases remaining between them. The CDR3 totals 13 residues. CDR3 in DNA: TGTGCCAGCAGCTTAGTCAGTTTACGGCCCCAGCATTTT. Its translation: CASSLVSLRPQHF.

This clonotype has a count of ten or more. This chain uses TRBV7-2 with TRBJ2-3; 8 bases align to TRBD2. Germline V CDR1 and CDR2: SGHTA, FQGNSA. This CDR3 is built from 17 residues. V lost 5 bases, J lost 2 bases, and 12 bases stayed unmatched. The CDR3 DNA reads TGTGCCAGCAGCCTATCTCCCGGGGGGGGGTTCACAGATACGCAGTATTTT. This encodes CASSLSPGGGFTDTQYF.

This clonotype was picked up many times. The rearrangement uses TRBV20-1 and TRBJ2-1, with 9 bases aligning to TRBD2. The CDR3 extends over 13 amino acids. V was clipped by 2 bases and J by 4 bases; unmatched bases: 0. Germline V gene data show CDR1 as DFQATT and CDR2 as SNEGSKA (reference sequence). CDR3 loop: CSARLAGYNEQFF. Written as DNA, the CDR3 is TGCAGTGCTAGACTAGCGGGGTACAATGAGCAGTTCTTC.

The chain uses TRBV28 and TRBJ2-3; D is unclear. The CDR3 runs 13 residues. The germline V and J ends were trimmed by 5 bases and 0 bases, with 6 bases remaining between them. The germline gives CDR1 MDHEN, CDR2 SYDVKM. The CDR3 here is CASSAPSTDTQYF. CDR3 nucleotides: TGTGCCAGCAGTGCCCCTAGCACAGATACGCAGTATTTT.

This clonotype was counted only a few times. V gene TRBV18 combines with J gene TRBJ2-2; D is unresolved. CDR3 length: 14 residues. From germline, CDR1 is KGHSH and CDR2 LQKENI. V was cut by 7 bases and J by 5 bases, with 14 bases left in between. In DNA form, the CDR3 reads TGTGCCAGCTGTTTGACCGTAACGACCGGGGAGCTGTTTTTT. Translating it yields CASCLTVTTGELFF.

The rearrangement links TRBV2 to TRBJ1-1, with D uncertain. Germline V gene lookup returns CDR1 SNHLY and CDR2 FYNNEI. CDR3 length equals 13 residues. The V gene lost 4 bases and the J gene lost 1 base, with 7 bases spanning the gap. The chain's CDR3 is CASSALGNTEAFF. CDR3 bases: TGTGCCAGCAGTGCGCTGGGGAACACTGAAGCTTTCTTT.

Many counts were recorded for this clonotype. The rearrangement links TRBV5-5 to TRBJ2-7, with 13 nucleotides matching TRBD2. Trimming at V came to 4 bases and at J to 2 bases, leaving 6 bases not matched to a gene. There are 16 residues in the CDR3. Germline V gene sequence: CDR1 SGHKS, CDR2 YYEKEE (reference sequence). Written as DNA, the CDR3 is TGTGCCAGCAGCCCTACCACTAGCGGGGGGGCCTACGAGCAGTACTTC. The encoded protein is CASSPTTSGGAYEQYF.

This clonotype is medium-sized. The chain has TRBV29-1 and TRBJ2-1, with TRBD1 matching 8 bases. This CDR3 is 17 amino acids long. Per the germline V gene, CDR1 is SQVTM and CDR2 is ANQGSEA. After removal of 1 base from V and 1 base from J, the junction contained 9 bases not matched to a gene. CDR3 region: CSVEVGRGLVSYNEQFF. CDR3 DNA: TGCAGCGTTGAAGTTGGCAGGGGGCTTGTTTCCTACAATGAGCAGTTCTTC.

This clonotype was counted at least ten times. V and J are TRBV12-3 or TRBV12-4 and TRBJ1-2; D unclear. This CDR3 spans 12 amino acids. The germline V and J ends were trimmed by 8 bases and 6 bases, with 13 bases remaining between them. In DNA, the CDR3 is TGTGCCAGCGCGCGGATGGGAGATGGCTACACCTTC. Translating it yields CASARMGDGYTF.

The chain carries TRBV19 and TRBJ2-3, with D possibly matching TRBD2 (5 bases). Trimming cost V 10 bases and J 0 bases, with 14 bases left between them. The V gene's germline CDR1 is LNHDA and CDR2 SQIVND (reference sequence). The CDR3 contains 14 residues. This chain's CDR3 is CATSREPSTDTQYF. The CDR3 region has the DNA TGTGCCACTTCCCGGGAACCTAGCACAGATACGCAGTATTTT.

This clonotype was observed at least ten times. This chain's CDR3 is CASSRLGRSSYEQYF. CDR3 DNA: TGTGCCAGCAGCCGCCTCGGACGGTCGTCCTACGAGCAGTACTTC. This rearrangement joins TRBV6-5 to TRBJ2-7; no reliable D call. V was cut by 6 bases and J by 1 base, with 16 bases left in between. The CDR3 loop spans 15 amino acids. Looked up from germline, CDR1 is MNHEY and CDR2 is SVGAGI.

This clonotype was detected many times. J is TRBJ2-1 and V is TRBV5-1; unclear D gene. Germline V lookup: CDR1 SGHRS, CDR2 YFSETQ. The CDR3 loop spans 15 amino acids. V lost 1 base and J lost 0, with 8 bases in between. The CDR3 sequence: CASSLKVSSYNEQFF. The DNA of the CDR3 is TGCGCCAGCAGCTTGAAGGTGTCCTCCTACAATGAGCAGTTCTTC.

Note on this clonotype: Its ends do not fully match the called genes, so a read error is possible. The chain employs TRBV19 and TRBJ2-3, with D unclear. CDR1 and CDR2 from the germline V gene are LNHDA and SQIVND (reference sequence). The CDR3 sequence is 10 residues long. CDR3 DNA sequence: TGTGCCACACTTGCAGAAACGCTGTATTTT. This translates into CATLAETLYF.

This clonotype was found many times. The chain joins TRBV9 to TRBJ2-3; no firm D call. The CDR3 is 13 amino acids. With 0 bases removed from V and 4 bases from J, the gap between germline ends came to 6 bases. The germline V gene encodes CDR1 SGDLS and CDR2 YYNGEE. The CDR3 bases are TGTGCCAGCAGCGTAGCCCCCCCAGATACGCAGTATTTT. It yields the protein CASSVAPPDTQYF. The whole variable domain, filled in from reference TRBV9 and TRBJ2-3, reads DSGVTQTPKHLITATGQRVTLRCSPRSGDLSVYWYQQSLDQGLQFLIQYYNGEERAKGNILERFSAQQFPDLHSELNLSSLELGDSALYFCASSVAPPDTQYFGPGTRLTVL.

This clonotype was counted between two and nine times. Germline and junction disagree at one end, which may indicate a read error. The rearrangement uses TRBV7-3 and TRBJ2-3; D possibly corresponds to TRBD2 (6 bases). CDR3 length equals 17 residues. Per the germline V gene, CDR1 is SGHTA and CDR2 is FQGTGA. CDR3 residues: CASSLKGLGLSAETLYF. CDR3 DNA sequence: TGTGCAAGCAGCTTAAAGGGACTGGGGCTTAGTGCAGAAACGCTGTATTTT.

This clonotype has a count of ten or more. The genes are TRBV5-6 and TRBJ1-5; D not resolved. The germline V gene has CDR1 SGHDT and CDR2 YYEEEE. The CDR3 spans 14 residues. The V end was cut by 0 bases, the J end by 4 bases, with 8 bases between. The CDR3 nucleotides are TGTGCCAGCAGCTTGGGGCACCTAAATCAGCCCCAGCATTTT. It translates to CASSLGHLNQPQHF.